The next 11 T cell receptor beta chains were all read from a single sample in a study of OX40 agonist ivuxolimab in advanced cancers. The method was the immunoSEQ multiplex PCR assay. TCRdb re-hosts the immuneACCESS table, in-frame sequences only. Its copies lack some clones; in the studies checked, an unresolved V gene accounts for under half of them, and the cause for the rest is not known. This sample comprises about 92,000 clones, more than 80% of them detected only once. The top ten hold around 5.5% of the sample. Sequences were derived from CD4+ or CD8+ T cells sorted from blood, sampled in a trial of the OX40 agonist ivuxolimab. These receptors were obtained from an adult with an advanced solid tumor such as melanoma, head and neck, liver or kidney cancer.

The V and J genes are TRBV2 and TRBJ2-1, with 7 positions matching TRBD2. The CDR3 extends over 17 amino acids. V shed 3 bases and J 3 bases; nucleotides not matched to a gene: 11. Germline lookup yields CDR1 SNHLY and CDR2 FYNNEI. CDR3 bases: TGTGCCAGCAGTGAGGGGGTCAGCGGGGACTTCTACAATGAGCAGTTCTTC. This translates into CASSEGVSGDFYNEQFF.

In nucleotides, the CDR3 is TGCGCCAGCAGGCAGACACTCATGAACACTGAAGCTTTCTTT. Translated, it gives CASRQTLMNTEAFF. The chain has TRBV10-2 and TRBJ1-1; no reliable D call. This CDR3 is built from 14 residues. Trimming stripped 6 bases from V and 0 bases from J, with 11 bases between. CDR1 and CDR2 from the germline V gene are WSHSY and SAAADI.

The chain couples TRBV15 to TRBJ2-3; 8 positions match TRBD2. The ends lost 8 bases at V and 5 bases at J; junction bases unmatched: 15. Germline CDR1 is LNHNV and CDR2 is YYDKDF (reference sequence). This CDR3 spans 16 amino acids. The DNA of the CDR3 is TGTGCCACCGGAGGAGGGGGAGCGGGGGCGCAAGATACGCAGTATTTT. Translating gives CATGGGGAGAQDTQYF.

V usage is TRBV5-6 and J usage is TRBJ1-4; a possible D gene is TRBD1 (5 bases). Trimming shortened V by 7 bases and J by 3 bases, and 13 bases separated the two germline ends. This CDR3 has 14 residues. From germline, CDR1 is SGHDT and CDR2 YYEEEE. CDR3 bases: TGTGCCAGCCGGACCGGGACGGCTAATGAAAAACTGTTTTTT. The encoded protein is CASRTGTANEKLFF. The variable domain in full, completed from reference TRBV5-6 and TRBJ1-4, reads DAGVTQSPTHLIKTRGQQVTLRCSPKSGHDTVSWYQQALGQGPQFIFQYYEEEERQRGNFPDRFSGHQFPNYSSELNVNALLLGDSALYLCASRTGTANEKLFFGSGTQLSVL.

The chain employs TRBV19 and TRBJ2-2; 8 bases map to TRBD1. V was pared by 5 bases and J by 1 base, with 6 bases of the junction left unmatched. The CDR3 consists of 16 residues. Germline V lookup: CDR1 LNHDA, CDR2 SQIVND (reference sequence). CDR3 in DNA: TGTGCCAGTAGTTATCCCGGGACAGGGAACACCGGGGAGCTGTTTTTT. Translating gives CASSYPGTGNTGELFF.

This rearrangement joins TRBV5-1 to TRBJ1-1, with TRBD1 identical over 10 bases. The CDR3 loop spans 14 amino acids. The V gene's germline CDR1 is SGHRS and CDR2 YFSETQ. J was trimmed by 4 bases and V by 2 bases; bases with no gene match: 2. CDR3 nucleotide sequence: TGCGCCAGCAGCTTAGGGACAGGGGCCACTGAAGCTTTCTTT. Its translation: CASSLGTGATEAFF.

The V call is TRBV7-9, the J call TRBJ2-1; weak D call: TRBD1 (8 bases). V lost 2 bases to trimming and J lost 2 bases, with 19 bases between them. Germline V gene data show CDR1 as SEHNR and CDR2 as FQNEAQ (reference sequence). CDR3 length: 18 amino acids. In nucleotides, the CDR3 is TGTGCCAGCAGCTTATACCCCCTACAGGGGGGGACCTACAATGAGCAGTTCTTC. Translation: CASSLYPLQGGTYNEQFF.

By its share, this clone is medium-sized (0.01 to 0.1%). Other DNA sequences from this sample encode an identical CDR3 as well. V and J are TRBV2 and TRBJ1-2, with unresolved D. Trimming pared 5 bases from V and 6 bases from J, leaving 10 bases between. CDR1 is SNHLY, CDR2 FYNNEI, per germline. This CDR3 contains 12 residues. CDR3 amino acids: CASSRYFDGYTF. The CDR3 DNA is TGTGCCAGCAGTCGATATTTCGATGGCTACACCTTC.

CDR3 amino acids: CASSHRAGEQYF. The DNA of the CDR3 is TGTGCCAGCAGCCACAGGGCAGGGGAGCAGTACTTC. The J gene is TRBJ2-5, the V gene TRBV5-6; perhaps TRBD1 as D (6 bases). Trimming removed 4 bases from V and 11 bases from J, with 15 bases in between. Per the germline V gene, CDR1 is SGHDT and CDR2 is YYEEEE. The CDR3 spans 12 residues.

V usage is TRBV7-2 and J usage is TRBJ2-7, with 12 bases that match TRBD1. CDR3 length: 15 residues. With 0 bases clipped from V and 6 bases from J, the junction kept 3 bases outside the gene matches. The germline V gene has CDR1 SGHTA and CDR2 FQGNSA. The CDR3 DNA sequence: TGTGCCAGCAGCTTAGCGGGACAGGGGGCGAGCGAGCAGTACTTC. Amino acids: CASSLAGQGASEQYF.

The V and J genes are TRBV7-2 and TRBJ2-2, with TRBD2 matching over 7 bases. Germline trimming cut 5 bases from V and 0 bases from J; bases unmatched to any gene: 3. This CDR3 has 15 amino acids. Germline V gives CDR1 SGHTA, CDR2 FQGNSA. The CDR3 nucleotides read TGTGCCAGCAGCCCGGGACTAACGAACACCGGGGAGCTGTTTTTT. Translated, it gives CASSPGLTNTGELFF.